This T cell receptor beta chain was sequenced for a study of blood T cell repertoires in COVID-19 (dated by TCRdb to 2018 to 2021). Describing the broader study: Samples from collaborators originated in the United States, Italy and Spain and spanned both the acute and convalescent phases of COVID-19. The material from the prospective study consisted of cDNA or gDNA derived from T cells, B-cell-depleted T cells, or PBMCs. The dataset comprised deeply sampled blood TCRbeta repertoires from subjects exposed to, actively infected with, or recovered from COVID-19. The repertoires were made available in a free public database intended to serve as a resource for research on the immune response to SARS-CoV-2. Samples were obtained from the ongoing ImmuneRACE study (first 160 participants) and from 1,000 to 1,500 subjects provided by 6 global collaborators. Sample metadata almost always included a de-identified subject ID, COVID-19 status, age in years and sex. Where available, HLA class I and class II types were obtained from metadata supplied by the sample provider rather than from assay-based typing.

Points on this clone: Its antigen remains undetermined. Nothing much larger sits one base from this clone, and base qualities are not available.

The CDR3 starts with the cysteine, ends with the phenylalanine, and has 11 residues. This entry keeps only the CDR3 DNA: 33 bases, framed from base 1. Trimming removed 5 bases from V and 6 bases from J, leaving 10 bases between the germline ends. The germline V gene (reference sequence) sets CDR1 to DFQATT and CDR2 to SNEGSKA. TCRbeta CDR3 regions were amplified from genomic DNA using the immunoSEQ Assay, a bias-controlled multiplex PCR. As for the authors' bioinformatics: The number of nucleated cells in each sample was estimated from the amplification of reference gene primers within the assay. To quantify the absolute abundance of each unique TCRbeta CDR3 rearrangement, sequence reads were collapsed and filtered. Productive Simpson clonality was computed per sample as the square root of Simpson's diversity index over productive rearrangements. The table comes from immuneACCESS by way of TCRdb, which keeps in-frame sequences with V and J called. Part of the clones is missing from these tables; in studies checked, under half for an unresolved V gene and the rest for unknown reasons. V and J calls and clone size follow that table, whereas D and trimming were derived from the DNA. This sample is represented by about 95,000 clones; about 89% of them were singletons. The leading ten clones occupy 3% to 4% of the sample.

The collaborating institutions used their own protocols to collect whole blood in K2EDTA tubes. For TCRbeta analysis, collaborator samples were shipped as frozen whole blood, as isolated PBMCs, or as DNA extracted from either sample type. Study-wide findings and limitations: The quantity of clinical and demographic metadata differed by source and by participant and was supplied without curation.

The chain links TRBV20-1 with TRBJ1-2, with the D gene not clear enough to name. Sequenced input: peripheral blood. This clonotype originated in a woman aged 70-85 years with acute or convalescent COVID-19. The DNA reads as follows: TGCAGTGCTGAATACAACAATGGCTACACCTTC. Its protein reads: CSAEYNNGYTF.